This T cell receptor (beta chain) emerged from a study of T cell repertoires in cytomegalovirus infection. For the study at large: Selected CMV epitopes included recently identified HLA-C-restricted ones as well as well-studied HLA-B-restricted ones. Public TCR beta signatures provided an indication of both CMV infection and a matching HLA type. Broader study findings: The ex vivo response showed dominance by HLA-C-restricted CMV-specific TCR beta clonotypes.

TCRdb reprocessed the reads via MiXCR and lists one record per CDR3 protein. The data show about 830,000 distinct CDR3 sequences, around a third seen once. The CDR3 is 16 residues long. After removal of 4 bases from V and 7 bases from J, the junction contained 13 bases not matched to a gene. Germline V gene data show CDR1 as LGHNA and CDR2 as YSLEER. A note on this clonotype: Its antigen is as yet unknown.

V usage is TRBV4-3 and J usage is TRBJ2-4, with 7 bases identical to TRBD1. The starting material was cultured CD8+ T cells from PBMCs, obtained from culture after CMV antigen stimulation. This TCR came from a human donor in good health (CMV status not recorded). Some clones in this sample may be carry-over from other donors' samples. CDR3: CASSPSSGTDLNIQYF. The CDR3 DNA reads TGCGCCAGCAGCCCATCTTCGGGGACAGATCTTAACATTCAGTACTTC.